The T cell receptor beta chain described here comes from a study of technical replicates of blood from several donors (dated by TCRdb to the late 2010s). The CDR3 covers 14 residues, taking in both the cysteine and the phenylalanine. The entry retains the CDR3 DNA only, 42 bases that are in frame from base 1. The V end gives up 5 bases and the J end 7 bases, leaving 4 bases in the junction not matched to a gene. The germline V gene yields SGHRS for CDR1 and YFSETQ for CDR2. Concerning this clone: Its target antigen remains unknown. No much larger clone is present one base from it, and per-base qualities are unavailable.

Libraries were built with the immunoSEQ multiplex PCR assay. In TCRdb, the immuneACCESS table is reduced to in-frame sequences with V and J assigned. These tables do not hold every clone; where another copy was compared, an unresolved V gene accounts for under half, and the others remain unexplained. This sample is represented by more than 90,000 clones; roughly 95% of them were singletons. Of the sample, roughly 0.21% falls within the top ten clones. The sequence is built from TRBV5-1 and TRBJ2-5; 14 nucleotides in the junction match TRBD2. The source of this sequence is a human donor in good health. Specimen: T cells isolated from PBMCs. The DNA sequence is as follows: TGCGCCAGCAGAGGGACTAGCGGGGGAGGGACCCAGTACTTC. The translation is CASRGTSGGGTQYF.